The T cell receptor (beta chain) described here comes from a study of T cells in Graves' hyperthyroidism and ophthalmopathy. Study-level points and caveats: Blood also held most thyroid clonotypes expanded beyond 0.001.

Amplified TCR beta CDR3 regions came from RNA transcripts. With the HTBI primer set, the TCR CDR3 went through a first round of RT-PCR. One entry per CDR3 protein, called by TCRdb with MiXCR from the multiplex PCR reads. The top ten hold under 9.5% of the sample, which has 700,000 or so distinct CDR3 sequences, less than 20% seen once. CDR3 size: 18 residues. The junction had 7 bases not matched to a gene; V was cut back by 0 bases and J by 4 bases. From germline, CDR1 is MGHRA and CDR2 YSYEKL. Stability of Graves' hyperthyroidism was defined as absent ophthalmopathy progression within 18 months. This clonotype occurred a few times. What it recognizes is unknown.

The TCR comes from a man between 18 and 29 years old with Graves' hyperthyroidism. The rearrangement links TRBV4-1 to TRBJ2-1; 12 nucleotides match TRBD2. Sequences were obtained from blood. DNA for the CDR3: TGCGCCAGCAGCCAAGATCCGCGGGGGACTAGCGGGTACAATGAGCAGTTCTTC. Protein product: CASSQDPRGTSGYNEQFF.